This T cell receptor (beta chain) was recovered during a study of blood T cell repertoires in COVID-19. Study summary: The United States, Italy and Spain provided the acute and convalescent COVID-19 samples. PBMCs, B-cell-depleted T cells, or T cells provided the cDNA or gDNA that made up the material.

Original handling: Scientists estimated how many nucleated cells there were by amplifying reference gene primers. This table comes from immunoSEQ multiplex PCR, and its TCRdb copy is limited to in-frame clones, with some not included. That table is the source of V, J and clone size, and D and trimming were worked out from the DNA. Of roughly 290,000 clones in the sample, approximately 90% are singletons; the top ten hold under 0.95%. This clone is a singleton in its sample. The CDR3 covers 18 residues. V shed 4 bases, J shed 3 bases, and the junction held 15 bases outside the gene matches. Germline lookup yields CDR1 MGHRA and CDR2 YSYEKL.

The sample taken for sequencing was peripheral blood. The clonotype comes from a man aged 30 to 39 with acute or convalescent COVID-19. The chain is built from TRBV4-1 and TRBJ1-5; 7 bases fit TRBD1. DNA of the CDR3: TGCGCCAGCAGCCGGACACCAGGGGGAAATATCCCCAATCAGCCCCAGCATTTT. Its protein is CASSRTPGGNIPNQPQHF.